Detailed here is one T cell receptor beta chain. Only in-frame clones appear in the TCRdb table, and some are missing; sequencing was by immunoSEQ multiplex PCR. Among about 310,000 clones listed, 85% were seen once. The data originate from a study of blood T cell repertoires in COVID-19. Across the whole study: The samples span acute and convalescent COVID-19 from the United States, Italy and Spain.

With 0 bases clipped from V and 3 bases from J, the junction kept 5 bases outside the gene matches. CDR1 and CDR2 (germline): SGDLS, YYNGEE. The CDR3 totals 16 residues. Sequencing was carried out using PBMCs or T cells enriched from blood (not recorded which). The rearrangement links TRBV9 to TRBJ2-2; 7 nucleotides agree with TRBD1. The sequence derives from a woman in her thirties who had been exposed to COVID-19. In DNA form, the CDR3 reads TGTGCCAGCAGCGTAGTCCAGGGGGTAGACACCGGGGAGCTGTTTTTT. Translation gives CASSVVQGVDTGELFF.